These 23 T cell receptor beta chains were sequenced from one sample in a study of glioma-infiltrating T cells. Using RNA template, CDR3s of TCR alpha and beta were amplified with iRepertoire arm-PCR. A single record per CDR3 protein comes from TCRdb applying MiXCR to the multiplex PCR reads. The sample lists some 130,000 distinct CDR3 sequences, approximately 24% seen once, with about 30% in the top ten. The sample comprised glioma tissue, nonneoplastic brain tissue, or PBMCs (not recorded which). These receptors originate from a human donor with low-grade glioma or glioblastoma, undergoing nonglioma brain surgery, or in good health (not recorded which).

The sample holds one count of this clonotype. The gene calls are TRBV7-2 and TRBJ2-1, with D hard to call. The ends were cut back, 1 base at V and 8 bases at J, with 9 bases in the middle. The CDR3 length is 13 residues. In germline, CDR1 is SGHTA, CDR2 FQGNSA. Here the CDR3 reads CASSLVVYDEQFF. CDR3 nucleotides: TGTGCCAGCAGCTTAGTAGTGTACGATGAGCAGTTCTTC. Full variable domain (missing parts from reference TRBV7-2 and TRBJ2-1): GAGVSQSPSNKVTEKGKDVELRCDPISGHTALYWYRQSLGQGLEFLIYFQGNSAPDKSGLPSDRFSAERTGGSVSTLTIQRTQQEDSAVYLCASSLVVYDEQFFGPGTRLTVL.

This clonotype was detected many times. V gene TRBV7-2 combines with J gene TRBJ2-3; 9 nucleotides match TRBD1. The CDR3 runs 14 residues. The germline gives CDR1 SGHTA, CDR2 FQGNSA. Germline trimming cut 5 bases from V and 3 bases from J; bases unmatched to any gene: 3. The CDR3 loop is CASSQGQGTDTQYF. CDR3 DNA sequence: TGTGCCAGCAGCCAGGGACAGGGAACAGATACGCAGTATTTT.

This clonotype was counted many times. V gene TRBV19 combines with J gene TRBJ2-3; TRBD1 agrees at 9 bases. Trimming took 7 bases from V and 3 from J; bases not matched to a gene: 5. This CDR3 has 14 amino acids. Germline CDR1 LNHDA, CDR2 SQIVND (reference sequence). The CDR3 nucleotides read TGTGCCAGTACCCTGGGACAGGGAACAGATACGCAGTATTTT. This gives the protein CASTLGQGTDTQYF.

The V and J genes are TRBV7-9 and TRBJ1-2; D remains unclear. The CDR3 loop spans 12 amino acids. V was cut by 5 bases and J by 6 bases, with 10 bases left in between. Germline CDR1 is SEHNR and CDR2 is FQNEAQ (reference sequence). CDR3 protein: CASSRGLDGYTF. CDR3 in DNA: TGTGCCAGCAGCCGTGGTCTCGATGGCTACACCTTC.

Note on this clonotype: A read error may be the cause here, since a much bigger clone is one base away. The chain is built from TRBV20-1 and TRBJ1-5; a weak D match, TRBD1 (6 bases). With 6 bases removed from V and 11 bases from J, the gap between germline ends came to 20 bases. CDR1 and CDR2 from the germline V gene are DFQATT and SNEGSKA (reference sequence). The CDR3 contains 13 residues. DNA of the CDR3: TGCAGTGCCCCGGACGGGGGGCTAGGGGCCCAGCATTTT. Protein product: CSAPDGGLGAQHF.

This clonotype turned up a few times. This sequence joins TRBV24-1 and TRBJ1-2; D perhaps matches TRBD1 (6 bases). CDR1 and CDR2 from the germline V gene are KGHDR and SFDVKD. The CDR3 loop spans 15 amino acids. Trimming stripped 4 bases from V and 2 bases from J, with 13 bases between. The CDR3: CATSDSGTLNYGYTF. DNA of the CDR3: TGTGCCACCAGTGACTCAGGGACATTGAACTATGGCTACACCTTC.

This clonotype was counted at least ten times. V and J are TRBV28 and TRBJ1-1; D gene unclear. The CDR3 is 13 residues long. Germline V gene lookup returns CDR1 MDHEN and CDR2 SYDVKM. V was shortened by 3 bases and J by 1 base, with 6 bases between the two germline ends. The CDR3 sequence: CASSFRTNTEAFF. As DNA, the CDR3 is TGTGCCAGCAGTTTTAGGACGAACACTGAAGCTTTCTTT.

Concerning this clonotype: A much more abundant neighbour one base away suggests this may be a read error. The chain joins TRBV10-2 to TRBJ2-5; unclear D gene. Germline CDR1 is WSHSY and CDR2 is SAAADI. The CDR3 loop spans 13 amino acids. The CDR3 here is CAISETGRETQYF. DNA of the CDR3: TGTGCCATCAGTGAAACGGGCCGGGAGACCCAGTACTTC.

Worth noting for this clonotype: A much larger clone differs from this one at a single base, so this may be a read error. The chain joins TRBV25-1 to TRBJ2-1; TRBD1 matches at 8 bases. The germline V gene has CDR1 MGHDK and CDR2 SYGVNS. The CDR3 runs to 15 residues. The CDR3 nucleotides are TGTGCCAGCAGTAGGTCCGGGACAGGAGGCAATGAGAAGTTCTTC. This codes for CASSRSGTGGNEKFF.

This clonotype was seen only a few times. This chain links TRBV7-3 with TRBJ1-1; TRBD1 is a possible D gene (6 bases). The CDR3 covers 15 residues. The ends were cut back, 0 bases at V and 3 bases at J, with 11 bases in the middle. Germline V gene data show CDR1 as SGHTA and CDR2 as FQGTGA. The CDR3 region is CASSLTVGADTEAFF. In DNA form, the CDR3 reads TGTGCCAGCAGCTTAACGGTGGGGGCGGACACTGAAGCTTTCTTT.

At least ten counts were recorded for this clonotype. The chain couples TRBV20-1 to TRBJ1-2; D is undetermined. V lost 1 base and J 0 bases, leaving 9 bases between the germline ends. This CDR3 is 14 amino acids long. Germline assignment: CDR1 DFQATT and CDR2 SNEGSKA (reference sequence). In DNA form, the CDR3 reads TGCAGTGCTAGAGGAGACAAGACTAACTATGGCTACACCTTC. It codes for CSARGDKTNYGYTF.

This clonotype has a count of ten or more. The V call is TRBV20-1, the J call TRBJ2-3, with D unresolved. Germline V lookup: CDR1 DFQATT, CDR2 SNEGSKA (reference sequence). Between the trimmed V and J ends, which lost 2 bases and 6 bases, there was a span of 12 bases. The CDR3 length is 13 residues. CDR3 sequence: CSARNSERDTQYF. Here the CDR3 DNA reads TGCAGTGCTAGAAATTCCGAGCGTGATACGCAGTATTTT.

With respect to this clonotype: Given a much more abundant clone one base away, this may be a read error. The CDR3 DNA reads TGCAGTGCCGCGCCCCGCGGGGATCAAGAGACCCGGTACTTC. It encodes CSAAPRGDQETRYF. The chain carries TRBV20-1 and TRBJ2-5; tentative D call: TRBD2 (6 bases). Germline values: CDR1 DFQATT, CDR2 SNEGSKA (reference sequence). The CDR3 consists of 14 residues.

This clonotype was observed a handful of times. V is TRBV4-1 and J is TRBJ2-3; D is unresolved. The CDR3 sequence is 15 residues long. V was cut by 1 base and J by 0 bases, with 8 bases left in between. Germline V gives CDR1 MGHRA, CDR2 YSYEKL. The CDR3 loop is CASSQVQSSTDTQYF. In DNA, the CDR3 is TGCGCCAGCAGCCAAGTCCAGTCTAGCACAGATACGCAGTATTTT.

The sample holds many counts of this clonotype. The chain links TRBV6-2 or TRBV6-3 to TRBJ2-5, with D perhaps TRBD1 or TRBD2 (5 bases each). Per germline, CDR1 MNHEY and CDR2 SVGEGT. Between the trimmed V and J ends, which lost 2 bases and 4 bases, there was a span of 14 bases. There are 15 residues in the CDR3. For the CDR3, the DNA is TGTGCCAGCAGTTACCCTGGGGGAGTTCGAGAGACCCAGTACTTC. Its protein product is CASSYPGGVRETQYF.

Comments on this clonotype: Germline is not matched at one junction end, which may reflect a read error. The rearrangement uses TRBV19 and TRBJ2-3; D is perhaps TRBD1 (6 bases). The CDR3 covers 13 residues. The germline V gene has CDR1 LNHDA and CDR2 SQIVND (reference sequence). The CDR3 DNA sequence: TGTGCCAGTAGTCTACAGGGTCCAGATGCGCAGTATTTT. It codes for CASSLQGPDAQYF. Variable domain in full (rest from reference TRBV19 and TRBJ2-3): DGGITQSPKYLFRKEGQNVTLSCEQNLNHDAMYWYRQDPGQGLRLIYYSQIVNDFQKGDIAEGYSVSREKKESFPLTVTSAQKNPTAFYLCASSLQGPDAQYFGPGTRLTVL.

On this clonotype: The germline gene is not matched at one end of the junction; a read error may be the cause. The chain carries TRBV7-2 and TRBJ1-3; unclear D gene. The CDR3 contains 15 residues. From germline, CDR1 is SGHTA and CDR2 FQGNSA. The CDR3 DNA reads TGTGCCGGCAGCTTAGTGGGCAAGACGGGAAACACCATATATTTT. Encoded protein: CAGSLVGKTGNTIYF.

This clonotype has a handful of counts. The CDR3 region has the DNA TGTGCCAGCAGTGGTTCCGGGACAGGGGCTTCACCCCTCCACTTT. It yields the protein CASSGSGTGASPLHF. The chain uses TRBV28 and TRBJ1-6, with TRBD1 identical over 10 bases. With 5 bases clipped from V and 9 bases from J, the junction kept 7 bases outside the gene matches. In germline, CDR1 is MDHEN, CDR2 SYDVKM. This CDR3 is 15 amino acids long.

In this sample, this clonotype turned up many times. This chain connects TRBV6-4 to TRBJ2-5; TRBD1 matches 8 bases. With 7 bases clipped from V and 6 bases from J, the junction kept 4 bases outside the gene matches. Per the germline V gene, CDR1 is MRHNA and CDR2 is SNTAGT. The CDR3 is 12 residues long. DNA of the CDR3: TGTGCCAGCACTCAGGGGGCGAAGACCCAGTACTTC. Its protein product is CASTQGAKTQYF.

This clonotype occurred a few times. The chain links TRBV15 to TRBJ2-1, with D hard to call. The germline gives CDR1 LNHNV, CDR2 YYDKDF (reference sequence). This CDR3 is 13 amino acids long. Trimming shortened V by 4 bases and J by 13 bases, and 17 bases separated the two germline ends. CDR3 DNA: TGTGCCACCAGCACCCGGGCGGCGGCCGACCAGTTCTTC. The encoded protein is CATSTRAAADQFF. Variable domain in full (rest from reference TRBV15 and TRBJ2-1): DAMVIQNPRYQVTQFGKPVTLSCSQTLNHNVMYWYQQKSSQAPKLLFHYYDKDFNNEADTPDNFQSRRPNTSFCFLDIRSPGLGDTAMYLCATSTRAAADQFFGPGTRLTVL.

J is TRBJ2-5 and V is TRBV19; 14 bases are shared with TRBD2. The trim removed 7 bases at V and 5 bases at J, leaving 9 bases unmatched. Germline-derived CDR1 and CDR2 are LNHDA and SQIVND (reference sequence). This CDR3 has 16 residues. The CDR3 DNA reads TGTGCCAGTACCCCATCCGGGACTAGCGGGGGTGAGACCCAGTACTTC. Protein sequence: CASTPSGTSGGETQYF. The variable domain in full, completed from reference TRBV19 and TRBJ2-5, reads DGGITQSPKYLFRKEGQNVTLSCEQNLNHDAMYWYRQDPGQGLRLIYYSQIVNDFQKGDIAEGYSVSREKKESFPLTVTSAQKNPTAFYLCASTPSGTSGGETQYFGPGTRLLVL.

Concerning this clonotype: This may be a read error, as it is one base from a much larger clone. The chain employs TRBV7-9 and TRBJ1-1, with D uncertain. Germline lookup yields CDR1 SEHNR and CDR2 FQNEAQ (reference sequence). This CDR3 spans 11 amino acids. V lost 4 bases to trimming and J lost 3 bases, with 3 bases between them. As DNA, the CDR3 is TGTGCCAGCAGCTCGTACACTGAAGCTTTCTTT. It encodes CASSSYTEAFF.

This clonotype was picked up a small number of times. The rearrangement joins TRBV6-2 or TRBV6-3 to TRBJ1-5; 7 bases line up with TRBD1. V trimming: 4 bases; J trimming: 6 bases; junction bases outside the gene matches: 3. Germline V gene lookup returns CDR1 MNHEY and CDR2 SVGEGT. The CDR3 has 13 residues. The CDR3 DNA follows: TGTGCCAGCAGTTCCGACAGGGTTCAGCCCCAGCATTTT. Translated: CASSSDRVQPQHF.